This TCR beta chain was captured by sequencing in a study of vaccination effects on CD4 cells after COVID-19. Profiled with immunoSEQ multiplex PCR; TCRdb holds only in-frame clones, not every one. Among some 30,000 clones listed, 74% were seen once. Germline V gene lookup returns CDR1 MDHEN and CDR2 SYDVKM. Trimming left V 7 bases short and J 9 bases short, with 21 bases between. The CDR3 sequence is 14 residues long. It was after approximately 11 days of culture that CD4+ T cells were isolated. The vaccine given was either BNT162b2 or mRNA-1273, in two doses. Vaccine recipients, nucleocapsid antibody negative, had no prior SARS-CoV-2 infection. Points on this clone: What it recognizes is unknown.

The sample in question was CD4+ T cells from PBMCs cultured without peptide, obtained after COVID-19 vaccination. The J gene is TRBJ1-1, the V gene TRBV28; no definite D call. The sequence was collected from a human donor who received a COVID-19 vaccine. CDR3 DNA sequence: TGTGCCAGCACTTCCCCCCCCAAGGCCGGTAAAGCTTTCTTT. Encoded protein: CASTSPPKAGKAFF.